Shown below are 2 T cell receptor beta chains from a single sample sequenced in a study of blood T cell repertoires in COVID-19. Sequenced by immunoSEQ multiplex PCR; TCRdb stores in-frame clones only, minus some. Seen here are more than 85,000 clones, roughly 80% observed once, and the top ten hold less than 20%. The sequenced sample was peripheral blood. The origin of the receptors is a woman aged 80 or over with acute or convalescent COVID-19.

This clone was seen a few times. This chain joins TRBV10-2 and TRBJ1-5; 9 bases fit TRBD1. Per the germline V gene, CDR1 is WSHSY and CDR2 is SAAADI. This CDR3 contains 14 residues. V lost 6 bases and J lost 5; bases outside the gene matches: 5. This CDR3 reads CASSEQGADQPQHF. The CDR3 coding sequence is TGCGCCAGCAGCGAACAGGGGGCAGATCAGCCCCAGCATTTT.

The V gene is TRBV5-1, the J gene TRBJ2-2; a weak D match, TRBD2 (6 bases). The CDR3 has 15 residues. From germline, CDR1 is SGHRS and CDR2 YFSETQ. V was pared by 3 bases and J by 4 bases, with 13 bases between. Here the CDR3 DNA reads TGCGCCAGCAGCTCGGGGGACTTGACCACCGGGGAGCTGTTTTTT. Translation gives CASSSGDLTTGELFF.